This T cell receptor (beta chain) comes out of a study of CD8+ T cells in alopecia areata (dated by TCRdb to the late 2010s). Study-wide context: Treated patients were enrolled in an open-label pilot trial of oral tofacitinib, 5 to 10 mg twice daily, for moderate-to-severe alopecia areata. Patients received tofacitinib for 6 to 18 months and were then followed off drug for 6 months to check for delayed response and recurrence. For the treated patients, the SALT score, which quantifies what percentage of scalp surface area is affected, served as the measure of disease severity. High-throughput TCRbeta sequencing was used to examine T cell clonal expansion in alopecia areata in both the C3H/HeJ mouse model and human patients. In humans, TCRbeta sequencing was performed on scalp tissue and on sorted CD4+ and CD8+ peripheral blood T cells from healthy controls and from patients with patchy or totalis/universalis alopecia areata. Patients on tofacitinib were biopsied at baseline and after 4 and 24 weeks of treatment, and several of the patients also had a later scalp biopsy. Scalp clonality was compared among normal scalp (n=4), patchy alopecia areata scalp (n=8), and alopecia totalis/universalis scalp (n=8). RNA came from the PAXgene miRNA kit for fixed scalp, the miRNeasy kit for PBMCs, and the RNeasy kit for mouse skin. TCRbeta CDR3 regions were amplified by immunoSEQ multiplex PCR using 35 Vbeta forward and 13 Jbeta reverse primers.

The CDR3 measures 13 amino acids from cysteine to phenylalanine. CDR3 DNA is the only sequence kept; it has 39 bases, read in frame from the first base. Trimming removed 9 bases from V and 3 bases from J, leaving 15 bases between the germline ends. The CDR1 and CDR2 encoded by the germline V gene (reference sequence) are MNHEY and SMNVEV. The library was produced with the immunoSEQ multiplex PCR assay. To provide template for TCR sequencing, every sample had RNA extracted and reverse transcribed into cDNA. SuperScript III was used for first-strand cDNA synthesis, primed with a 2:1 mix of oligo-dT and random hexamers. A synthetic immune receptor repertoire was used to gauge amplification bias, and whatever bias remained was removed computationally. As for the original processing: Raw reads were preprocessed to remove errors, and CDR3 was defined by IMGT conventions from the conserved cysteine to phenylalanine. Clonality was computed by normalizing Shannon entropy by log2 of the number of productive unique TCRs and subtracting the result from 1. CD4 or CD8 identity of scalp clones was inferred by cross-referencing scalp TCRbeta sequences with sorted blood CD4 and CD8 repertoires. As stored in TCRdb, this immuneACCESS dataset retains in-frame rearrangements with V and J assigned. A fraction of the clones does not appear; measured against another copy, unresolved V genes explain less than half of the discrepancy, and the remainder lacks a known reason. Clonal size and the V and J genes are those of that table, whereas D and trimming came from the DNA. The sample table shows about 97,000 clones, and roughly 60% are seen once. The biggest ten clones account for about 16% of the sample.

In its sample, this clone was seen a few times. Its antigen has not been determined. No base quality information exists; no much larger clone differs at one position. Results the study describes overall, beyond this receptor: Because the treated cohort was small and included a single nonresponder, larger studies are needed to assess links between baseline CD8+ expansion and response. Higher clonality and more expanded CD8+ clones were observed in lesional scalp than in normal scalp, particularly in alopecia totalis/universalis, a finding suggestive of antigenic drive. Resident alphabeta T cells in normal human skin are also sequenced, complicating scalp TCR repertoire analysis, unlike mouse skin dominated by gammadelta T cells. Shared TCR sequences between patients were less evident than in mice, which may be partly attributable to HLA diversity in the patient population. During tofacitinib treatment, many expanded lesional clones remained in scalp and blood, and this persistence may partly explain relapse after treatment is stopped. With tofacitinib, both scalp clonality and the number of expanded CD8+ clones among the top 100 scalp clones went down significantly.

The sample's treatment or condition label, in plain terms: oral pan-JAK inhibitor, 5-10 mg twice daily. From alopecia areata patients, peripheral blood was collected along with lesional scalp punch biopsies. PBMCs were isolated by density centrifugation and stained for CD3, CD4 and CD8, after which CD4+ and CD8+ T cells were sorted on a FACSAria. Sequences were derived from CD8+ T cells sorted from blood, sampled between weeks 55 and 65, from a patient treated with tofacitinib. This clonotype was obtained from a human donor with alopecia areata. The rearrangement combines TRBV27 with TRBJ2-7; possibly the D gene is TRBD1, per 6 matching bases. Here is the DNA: TGTGCCAGTAAATCAAACAGGGTCTACGAGCAGTACTTC. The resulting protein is CASKSNRVYEQYF.